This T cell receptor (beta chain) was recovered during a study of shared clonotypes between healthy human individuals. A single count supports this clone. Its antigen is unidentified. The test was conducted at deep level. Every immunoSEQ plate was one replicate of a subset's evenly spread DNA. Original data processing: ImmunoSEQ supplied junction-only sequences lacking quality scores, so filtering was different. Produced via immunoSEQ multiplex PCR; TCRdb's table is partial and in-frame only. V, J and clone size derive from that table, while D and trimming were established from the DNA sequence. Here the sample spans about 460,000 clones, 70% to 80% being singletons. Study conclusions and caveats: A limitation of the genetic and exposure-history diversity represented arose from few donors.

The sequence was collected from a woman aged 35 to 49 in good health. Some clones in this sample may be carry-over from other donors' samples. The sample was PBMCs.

The CDR3, as DNA: TGCGCCAGCAGCCAAAACAGGGGGCGCGGTACTGAAGCTTTCTTT. This encodes CASSQNRGRGTEAFF. The rearrangement links TRBV5-1 to TRBJ1-1, with 9 bases aligning to TRBD1. V lost 4 bases and J lost 5; bases outside the gene matches: 9. This CDR3 is 15 amino acids long. Germline CDR1 SGHRS, CDR2 YFSETQ.